Sequencing of this T cell receptor (beta chain) was carried out in a study of cytomegalovirus exposure and HLA in healthy donors. Study summary: An early release of data contained approximately 80 million unique TCRs, which came from HLA-typed donors.

It was with 60 Vbeta and 13 Jbeta primers that the PCR ran. The table came from immunoSEQ multiplex PCR; TCRdb's copy has only in-frame clones and leaves some out. This table holds under 200,000 clones, 80% found once. Study-level results: The authors judged a highly shared variant cluster likely a sequencing artifact. The study designated fewer than 200 TCR beta chains cytomegalovirus-associated.

CDR1 and CDR2 (germline): KGHSH, LQKENI. CDR3 length: 13 amino acids. Germline trimming cut 2 bases from V and 3 bases from J; bases unmatched to any gene: 0. Remarks on this clone: Its cognate antigen is unknown. Other DNA sequences in the same sample also yield this CDR3.

Healthy bone marrow donors made up the donors. The specimen was PBMCs. This TCR came from a man in his forties in good health and CMV-seronegative. The chain carries TRBV18 and TRBJ2-5; 7 bases align to TRBD1. This chain's CDR3 is CASSPDREETQYF. For the CDR3, the DNA is TGTGCCAGCTCACCAGACAGGGAAGAGACCCAGTACTTC.